This T cell receptor (beta chain) was recovered during a study of cytomegalovirus exposure and HLA in healthy donors. The CDR3 runs to 13 residues. The germline CDR1 and CDR2 sequences are MNHEY and SVGAGI. The V and J ends lost 4 bases and 6 bases respectively, with 9 bases between them. PCR amplification relied on 60 Vbeta primers (plus 13 Jbeta primers). Produced via immunoSEQ multiplex PCR; TCRdb's table is partial and in-frame only. The sample has around 120,000 clones, about 68% seen once. Sequencing was performed on PBMCs. The sequence derives from a woman in her 50s in good health and CMV-seropositive. The rearrangement uses TRBV6-5 and TRBJ2-2; no definite D call. The CDR3 sequence is CASSSPRAGELFF. In nucleotides, the CDR3 is TGTGCCAGCAGTTCCCCGCGCGCCGGGGAGCTGTTTTTT.